Listed below are T cell receptor beta chains from one sample, sequenced in a study of blood T cell repertoires in COVID-19. Using immunoSEQ multiplex PCR, the repertoire was profiled, and TCRdb retains in-frame clones only, with some absent. The sample has 75,000 to 80,000 clones, roughly 85% seen once. The sequencing input was peripheral blood. The source of these receptors is a human donor in a cohort sampled during active COVID-19. Both conserved end residues are part of each CDR3. Each record gives: D gene, CDR3 length, V gene, J gene, clone size, CDR3 DNA, CDR3 protein. The D gene is left open where the match is weak. The listing skips clone size in some rows; elsewhere it reads once, few, many or a size class.

d_call: NA; cdr3_length: 20; v_call: TRBV5-3; j_call: TRBJ1-2; clone_size: NA; cdr3_nt: TGTGCCAGACCGGACAGACTACAGACTGGGAGCAAAAATACTAACTATGGCTACACCTTC; cdr3_aa: CARPDRLQTGSKNTNYGYTF
d_call: TRBD1; cdr3_length: 15; v_call: TRBV19; j_call: TRBJ1-5; clone_size: NA; cdr3_nt: TGTGCCAGTGTGCGGGACAGGTATAGCAATCAGCCCCAGCATTTT; cdr3_aa: CASVRDRYSNQPQHF
d_call: NA; cdr3_length: 15; v_call: TRBV6-5; j_call: TRBJ2-5; clone_size: few; cdr3_nt: TGTGCCAGCAGTCAGGACTCCCTCACACAAGAGACCCAGTACTTC; cdr3_aa: CASSQDSLTQETQYF
d_call: TRBD1; cdr3_length: 16; v_call: TRBV11-1; j_call: TRBJ2-3; clone_size: NA; cdr3_nt: TGTGCCAGCACTAGGCTTAGCAGGGGGCGAACAGATACGCAGTATTTT; cdr3_aa: CASTRLSRGRTDTQYF
d_call: NA; cdr3_length: 19; v_call: TRBV4-2; j_call: TRBJ2-3; clone_size: NA; cdr3_nt: TGTGCCAGCAGCCAAGATCCCGTACTAGTTAACCTTATATCAGATACGCAGTATTTT; cdr3_aa: CASSQDPVLVNLISDTQYF
d_call: NA; cdr3_length: 16; v_call: TRBV21-1; j_call: TRBJ2-2; clone_size: NA; cdr3_nt: TGTGCCAGCAGCACTTCGGGACAGAAACACGGCGGGGAGCTGTTTTTT; cdr3_aa: CASSTSGQKHGGELFF
d_call: TRBD1; cdr3_length: 12; v_call: TRBV7-3; j_call: TRBJ1-2; clone_size: NA; cdr3_nt: TGTGCCAGCAGCTTCGTTTCAGGGACAGCCACCTTC; cdr3_aa: CASSFVSGTATF
d_call: TRBD1; cdr3_length: 13; v_call: TRBV6-5; j_call: TRBJ1-2; clone_size: NA; cdr3_nt: TGTGCCAGCAGTTACGACAGGGGCTATGGCTACACCTTC; cdr3_aa: CASSYDRGYGYTF
d_call: NA; cdr3_length: 12; v_call: TRBV7-2; j_call: TRBJ2-7; clone_size: NA; cdr3_nt: TGTGCCAGCAGCCCCTCCTCCTACGAGCAGTACTTC; cdr3_aa: CASSPSSYEQYF
d_call: TRBD2; cdr3_length: 15; v_call: TRBV15; j_call: TRBJ2-2; clone_size: once; cdr3_nt: TGTGCCACCAGCAGAGATCGACTAGCGGGGGGGGAGCTGTTTTTT; cdr3_aa: CATSRDRLAGGELFF
d_call: NA; cdr3_length: 14; v_call: TRBV10-3; j_call: TRBJ1-2; clone_size: NA; cdr3_nt: TGTGCCATCAGTGAGTTAGGCGGAAGCTATGGCTACACCTTC; cdr3_aa: CAISELGGSYGYTF
d_call: NA; cdr3_length: 15; v_call: TRBV27; j_call: TRBJ2-7; clone_size: once; cdr3_nt: TGTGCCAGCAGTTTATCCCCGCGCAGGGAATACGAGCAGTACTTC; cdr3_aa: CASSLSPRREYEQYF
d_call: TRBD1; cdr3_length: 16; v_call: TRBV7-9; j_call: TRBJ2-2; clone_size: NA; cdr3_nt: TGTGCCAGCAGCGTCCTGGGACAGGGACACACCGGGGAGCTGTTTTTT; cdr3_aa: CASSVLGQGHTGELFF
d_call: NA; cdr3_length: 15; v_call: TRBV5-1; j_call: TRBJ1-1; clone_size: NA; cdr3_nt: TGCGCCAGCAGCCACCCCGGGCAGGGGCAGGCTGAAGCTTTCTTT; cdr3_aa: CASSHPGQGQAEAFF
d_call: NA; cdr3_length: 15; v_call: TRBV7-2; j_call: TRBJ2-3; clone_size: NA; cdr3_nt: TGTGCCAGCAGCTTAAACAGCGGTTTCACAGATACGCAGTATTTT; cdr3_aa: CASSLNSGFTDTQYF
d_call: TRBD2; cdr3_length: 13; v_call: TRBV9; j_call: TRBJ2-1; clone_size: NA; cdr3_nt: TGTGCCAGCAGGTACCAAGCGGGAGGTGAGCAGTTCTTC; cdr3_aa: CASRYQAGGEQFF
d_call: TRBD1; cdr3_length: 16; v_call: TRBV18; j_call: TRBJ2-7; clone_size: NA; cdr3_nt: TGTGCCAGCTCACCAGGTACAGGGGCTAGCTCCTACGAGCAGTACTTC; cdr3_aa: CASSPGTGASSYEQYF
d_call: NA; cdr3_length: 11; v_call: TRBV11-3; j_call: TRBJ2-7; clone_size: NA; cdr3_nt: TGTGCCAGCAGCTTGCCAGAAGAGCAGTACTTC; cdr3_aa: CASSLPEEQYF
d_call: NA; cdr3_length: 12; v_call: TRBV30; j_call: TRBJ1-5; clone_size: NA; cdr3_nt: TGTGCCTGGAGTAGGCAGGGTCAGCCCCAGCATTTT; cdr3_aa: CAWSRQGQPQHF
d_call: TRBD1; cdr3_length: 14; v_call: TRBV2; j_call: TRBJ2-2; clone_size: NA; cdr3_nt: TGTGCCAGCACCCGGACAGGGGGCACCGGGGAGCTGTTTTTT; cdr3_aa: CASTRTGGTGELFF
d_call: NA; cdr3_length: 14; v_call: TRBV5-6; j_call: TRBJ1-1; clone_size: once; cdr3_nt: TGTGCCAGCAGCGTAAGACTTGCCGGGACTGAAGCTTTCTTT; cdr3_aa: CASSVRLAGTEAFF
d_call: NA; cdr3_length: 17; v_call: TRBV6-1; j_call: TRBJ2-1; clone_size: NA; cdr3_nt: TGTGCCAGCAGTGAATCCGGGGTATTGTTTGTGCCCAATGAGCAGTTCTTC; cdr3_aa: CASSESGVLFVPNEQFF
d_call: TRBD1; cdr3_length: 13; v_call: TRBV6-5; j_call: TRBJ1-2; clone_size: NA; cdr3_nt: TGTGCCACTCGACAGGGGGCGGGATATGGCTACACCTTC; cdr3_aa: CATRQGAGYGYTF
d_call: TRBD2; cdr3_length: 16; v_call: TRBV19; j_call: TRBJ2-3; clone_size: NA; cdr3_nt: TGTGCCAGTAGTATAGGTCCTAGCGGGGCGGGAGATACGCAGTATTTT; cdr3_aa: CASSIGPSGAGDTQYF
d_call: TRBD1; cdr3_length: 15; v_call: TRBV15; j_call: TRBJ1-6; clone_size: NA; cdr3_nt: TGTGCCACCAGCCGGGACAGGGACGGTAGTTCACCCCTCCACTTT; cdr3_aa: CATSRDRDGSSPLHF
d_call: NA; cdr3_length: 12; v_call: TRBV12-3/TRBV12-4; j_call: TRBJ1-2; clone_size: NA; cdr3_nt: TGTGCCAGCAGTTTATCAGGGTCTGGCTACACCTTC; cdr3_aa: CASSLSGSGYTF
d_call: NA; cdr3_length: 14; v_call: TRBV7-2; j_call: TRBJ2-5; clone_size: NA; cdr3_nt: TGTGCCAGCAGCTTTGGGGGCCTTGAAGAGACCCAGTACTTC; cdr3_aa: CASSFGGLEETQYF
d_call: TRBD2; cdr3_length: 14; v_call: TRBV7-3; j_call: TRBJ2-1; clone_size: NA; cdr3_nt: TGTGCCAGCAGCATGACTAGCGGAGACAATGAGCAGTTCTTC; cdr3_aa: CASSMTSGDNEQFF
d_call: TRBD1; cdr3_length: 14; v_call: TRBV4-2; j_call: TRBJ1-3; clone_size: NA; cdr3_nt: TGTGCCAGCAGCCAAGAGACAGGGAGAAACACCATATATTTT; cdr3_aa: CASSQETGRNTIYF
d_call: NA; cdr3_length: 13; v_call: TRBV4-3; j_call: TRBJ1-1; clone_size: NA; cdr3_nt: TGCGCCAGCAGCCAAGACAGAAACACTGAAGCTTTCTTT; cdr3_aa: CASSQDRNTEAFF
d_call: TRBD1; cdr3_length: 14; v_call: TRBV7-9; j_call: TRBJ1-1; clone_size: NA; cdr3_nt: TGTGCCAGCAGTTCGAACAGGGGTATCACTGAAGCTTTCTTT; cdr3_aa: CASSSNRGITEAFF
d_call: NA; cdr3_length: 16; v_call: TRBV4-1; j_call: TRBJ2-2; clone_size: NA; cdr3_nt: TGCGCCAGCAGCCAAGGACAGCTCGCGAACACCGGGGAGCTGTTTTTT; cdr3_aa: CASSQGQLANTGELFF
d_call: TRBD1; cdr3_length: 14; v_call: TRBV3-1/TRBV3-2; j_call: TRBJ1-1; clone_size: NA; cdr3_nt: TGTGCCAGCAGCCAACGGGACAGGGACGCTGAAGCTTTCTTT; cdr3_aa: CASSQRDRDAEAFF
d_call: NA; cdr3_length: 15; v_call: TRBV18; j_call: TRBJ1-1; clone_size: NA; cdr3_nt: TGTGCCAGCTCACCGAACGCACAGGTGGGCACTGAAGCTTTCTTT; cdr3_aa: CASSPNAQVGTEAFF
d_call: NA; cdr3_length: 12; v_call: TRBV6-2/TRBV6-3; j_call: TRBJ2-1; clone_size: NA; cdr3_nt: TGTGCCAGCAGTTACTCGCAGGATGAGCAGTTCTTC; cdr3_aa: CASSYSQDEQFF
d_call: TRBD2; cdr3_length: 15; v_call: TRBV6-1; j_call: TRBJ2-7; clone_size: NA; cdr3_nt: TGTGCCAGCAGTGAGGGACTAGCGGGGTTCTACGAGCAGTACTTC; cdr3_aa: CASSEGLAGFYEQYF
d_call: TRBD2; cdr3_length: 16; v_call: TRBV5-4; j_call: TRBJ2-1; clone_size: once; cdr3_nt: TGTGCCAGCAGCTCCCCGACTAGCGATAAAATAAATGAGCAGTTCTTC; cdr3_aa: CASSSPTSDKINEQFF
d_call: NA; cdr3_length: 16; v_call: TRBV6-4; j_call: TRBJ1-1; clone_size: NA; cdr3_nt: TGTGCCAGCAGTCGACAGGCTAGCGGGGGAGGCACTGAAGCTTTCTTT; cdr3_aa: CASSRQASGGGTEAFF
d_call: NA; cdr3_length: 13; v_call: TRBV27; j_call: TRBJ2-1; clone_size: few; cdr3_nt: TGTGCCAGCAGTCCCTTGCCGGCGGGTGAGCAGTTCTTC; cdr3_aa: CASSPLPAGEQFF
d_call: NA; cdr3_length: 14; v_call: TRBV6-5; j_call: TRBJ2-2; clone_size: NA; cdr3_nt: TGTGCCAGCAGTACGGCGGAGAACACCGGGGAGCTGTTTTTT; cdr3_aa: CASSTAENTGELFF
d_call: TRBD2; cdr3_length: 13; v_call: TRBV6-5; j_call: TRBJ2-7; clone_size: NA; cdr3_nt: TGTGCCAGCAGGACCGGGGGGTCCTACGAGCAGTACTTC; cdr3_aa: CASRTGGSYEQYF
d_call: NA; cdr3_length: 14; v_call: TRBV18; j_call: TRBJ2-5; clone_size: NA; cdr3_nt: TGTGCCAGCTCACCTGGCACGGGTGGAGAGACCCAGTACTTC; cdr3_aa: CASSPGTGGETQYF
d_call: TRBD2; cdr3_length: 14; v_call: TRBV10-2; j_call: TRBJ2-1; clone_size: NA; cdr3_nt: TGCGCCAGCACGGGAGCGGGATCCGGCAATGAGCAGTTCTTC; cdr3_aa: CASTGAGSGNEQFF
d_call: NA; cdr3_length: 16; v_call: TRBV4-3; j_call: TRBJ2-1; clone_size: NA; cdr3_nt: TGCGCCAGCAGCCAAGAACGGGGGAGGAGCCACAATGAGCAGTTCTTC; cdr3_aa: CASSQERGRSHNEQFF
d_call: NA; cdr3_length: 14; v_call: TRBV9; j_call: TRBJ2-3; clone_size: NA; cdr3_nt: TGTGCCAGCAGCGTAGGCACAGGGCAAGATACGCAGTATTTT; cdr3_aa: CASSVGTGQDTQYF
d_call: NA; cdr3_length: 15; v_call: TRBV6-1; j_call: TRBJ2-3; clone_size: NA; cdr3_nt: TGTGCCAGCAGTGAACTAGCGACCAGCACAGATACGCAGTATTTT; cdr3_aa: CASSELATSTDTQYF
d_call: TRBD2; cdr3_length: 16; v_call: TRBV3-1/TRBV3-2; j_call: TRBJ2-3; clone_size: NA; cdr3_nt: TGTGCCAGCAGCCAAGGGGCTAGCGGGGGAGGAAGTACGCAGTATTTT; cdr3_aa: CASSQGASGGGSTQYF
d_call: NA; cdr3_length: 15; v_call: TRBV19; j_call: TRBJ1-5; clone_size: NA; cdr3_nt: TGTGCCACCGAAGATCTACAGGGAGGCAATCAGCCCCAGCATTTT; cdr3_aa: CATEDLQGGNQPQHF
d_call: NA; cdr3_length: 13; v_call: TRBV6-5; j_call: TRBJ2-5; clone_size: NA; cdr3_nt: TGTGCCAGCAGTTACCGGGGCCAAGAGACCCAGTACTTC; cdr3_aa: CASSYRGQETQYF
d_call: TRBD1; cdr3_length: 15; v_call: TRBV11-2; j_call: TRBJ2-1; clone_size: NA; cdr3_nt: TGTGCCAGCAGCCTCAGACAGGGGGACTACAATGAGCAGTTCTTC; cdr3_aa: CASSLRQGDYNEQFF